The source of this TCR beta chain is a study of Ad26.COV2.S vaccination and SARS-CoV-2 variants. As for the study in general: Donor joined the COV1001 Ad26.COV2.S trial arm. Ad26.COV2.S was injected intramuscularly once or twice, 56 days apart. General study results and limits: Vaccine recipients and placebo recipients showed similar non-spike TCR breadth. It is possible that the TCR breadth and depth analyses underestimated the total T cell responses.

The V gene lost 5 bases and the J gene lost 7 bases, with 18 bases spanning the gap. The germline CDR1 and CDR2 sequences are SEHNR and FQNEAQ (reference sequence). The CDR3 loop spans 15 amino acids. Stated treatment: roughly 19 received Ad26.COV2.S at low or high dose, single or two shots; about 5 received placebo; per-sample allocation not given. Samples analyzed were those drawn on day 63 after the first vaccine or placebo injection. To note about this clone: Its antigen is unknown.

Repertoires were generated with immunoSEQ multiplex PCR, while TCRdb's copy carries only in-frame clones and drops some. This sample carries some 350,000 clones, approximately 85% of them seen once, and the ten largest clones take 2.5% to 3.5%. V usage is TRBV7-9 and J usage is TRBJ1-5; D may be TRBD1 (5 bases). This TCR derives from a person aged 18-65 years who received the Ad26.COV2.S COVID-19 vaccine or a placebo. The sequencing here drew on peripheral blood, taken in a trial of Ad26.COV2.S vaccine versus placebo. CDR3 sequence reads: CASSLGQGSLQPQHF. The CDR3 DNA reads TGTGCCAGCAGCCTCGGACAAGGGAGTTTGCAGCCCCAGCATTTT. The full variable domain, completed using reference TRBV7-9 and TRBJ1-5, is DTGVSQNPRHKITKRGQNVTFRCDPISEHNRLYWYRQTLGQGPEFLTYFQNEAQLEKSRLLSDRFSAERPKGSFSTLEIQRTEQGDSAMYLCASSLGQGSLQPQHFGDGTRLSIL.